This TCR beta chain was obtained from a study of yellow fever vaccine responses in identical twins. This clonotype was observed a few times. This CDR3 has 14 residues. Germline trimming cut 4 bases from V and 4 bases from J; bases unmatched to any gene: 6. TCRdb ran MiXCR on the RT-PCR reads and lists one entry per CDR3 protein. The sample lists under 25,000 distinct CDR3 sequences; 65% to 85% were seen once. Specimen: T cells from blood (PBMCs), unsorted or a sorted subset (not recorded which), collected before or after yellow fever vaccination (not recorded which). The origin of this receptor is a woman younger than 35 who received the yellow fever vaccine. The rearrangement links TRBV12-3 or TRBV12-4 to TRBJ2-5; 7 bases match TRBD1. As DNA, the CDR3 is TGTGCCAGCAGTTGGGGACAGAGTGGAGAGACCCAGTACTTC. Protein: CASSWGQSGETQYF.